These 27 T cell receptor beta chains were all obtained from the same sample, sequenced in a study of cytomegalovirus exposure and HLA in healthy donors. The repertoire was sequenced with immunoSEQ multiplex PCR; TCRdb's copy has only in-frame clones and lacks some. Found here are about 120,000 clones, under 90% of them singletons; the top ten hold 2% to 2.5%. The sequenced sample consisted of PBMCs. These receptors were collected from a woman aged 25 to 45 in good health and CMV-seronegative.

The V call is TRBV5-1, the J call TRBJ1-2; D is unclear. The CDR3 length is 14 residues. V was trimmed by 4 bases and J by 1 base, leaving 11 bases between them. Germline CDR1 and CDR2: SGHRS and YFSETQ. This CDR3 is CASSPGNLNYGYTF. CDR3 coding DNA: TGCGCCAGCAGCCCCGGGAACCTTAACTATGGCTACACCTTC.

This clone has a single count. The chain uses TRBV18 and TRBJ1-2; D remains unclear. With 2 bases removed from V and 8 bases from J, the gap between germline ends came to 6 bases. There are 11 residues in the CDR3. Germline CDR1 KGHSH, CDR2 LQKENI. CDR3 coding DNA: TGTGCCAGCTCACCAGACAAGGGCTACACCTTC. Translating it yields CASSPDKGYTF.

V usage is TRBV6-5 and J usage is TRBJ2-5; D uncertain. V was trimmed by 2 bases and J by 4 bases, leaving 5 bases between them. Looked up from germline, CDR1 is MNHEY and CDR2 is SVGAGI. The CDR3 consists of 12 residues. DNA for the CDR3: TGTGCCAGCAGTTACACCGGAGAGACCCAGTACTTC. Amino acid sequence: CASSYTGETQYF.

The chain employs TRBV13 and TRBJ2-1, with a weak D call TRBD1 (5 bases). CDR1 PRHDT and CDR2 FYEKMQ come from the germline V gene (reference sequence). The length of the CDR3 is 13 residues. Trimming stripped 6 bases from V and 5 bases from J, with 11 bases between. CDR3 coding DNA: TGTGCCAGCAGTTGGCAGGGTGACAATGAGCAGTTCTTC. Translating gives CASSWQGDNEQFF. Using reference TRBV13 and TRBJ2-1 for the parts outside the CDR3, the full variable domain is AAGVIQSPRHLIKEKRETATLKCYPIPRHDTVYWYQQGPGQDPQFLISFYEKMQSDKGSIPDRFSAQQFSDYHSELNMSSLELGDSALYFCASSWQGDNEQFFGPGTRLTVL.

V usage is TRBV27 and J usage is TRBJ2-7; 8 nucleotides agree with TRBD1. Per the germline V gene, CDR1 is MNHEY and CDR2 is SMNVEV (reference sequence). The CDR3 has 15 residues. V gave up 8 bases and J gave up 3 bases; unmatched junction bases: 12. CDR3 nucleotide sequence: TGTGCCAGCTCTACACCCCAACAGGGGGGCTACGAGCAGTACTTC. Translating gives CASSTPQQGGYEQYF.

The chain carries TRBV10-3 and TRBJ1-5, with unresolved D. This CDR3 is 14 amino acids long. CDR1 and CDR2 (germline): ENHRY, SYGVKD. The V gene lost 4 bases and the J gene lost 4 bases, with 11 bases spanning the gap. CDR3 nucleotides: TGTGCCATCAGTGTAGGGAGTATTAATCAGCCCCAGCATTTT. This sequence encodes CAISVGSINQPQHF.

The V gene is TRBV2, the J gene TRBJ1-4, with D hard to call. Trimming took off 6 bases at V and 4 bases at J, with 6 bases between the two ends. CDR1 is SNHLY, CDR2 FYNNEI, per germline. This CDR3 is built from 12 residues. The CDR3 sequence is CASRSDNEKLFF. The CDR3 DNA is TGTGCCAGCAGGTCAGATAATGAAAAACTGTTTTTT.

The gene calls are TRBV6-5 and TRBJ2-5; D perhaps matches TRBD1 (5 bases). Between the trimmed V and J ends, which lost 2 bases and 5 bases, there was a span of 15 bases. Germline V CDR1 and CDR2: MNHEY, SVGAGI. This CDR3 contains 15 residues. CDR3 residues: CASSYAWGPQETQYF. CDR3 nucleotide sequence: TGTGCCAGCAGTTACGCTTGGGGCCCCCAGGAGACCCAGTACTTC.

The chain couples TRBV19 to TRBJ1-1; D is possibly TRBD1 (6 bases). CDR3 length equals 16 residues. Germline lookup yields CDR1 LNHDA and CDR2 SQIVND (reference sequence). V lost 4 bases to trimming and J lost 1 base, with 16 bases between them. In DNA form, the CDR3 reads TGTGCCAGTAGTACAGGCAGGGGTGCTCGGAACACTGAAGCTTTCTTT. Amino acids: CASSTGRGARNTEAFF.

Comments on this clone: An end of the junction does not agree with germline; a read error may underlie this. J is TRBJ2-2 and V is TRBV27; tentative D call: TRBD2 (5 bases). Germline V CDR1 and CDR2: MNHEY, SMNVEV (reference sequence). The CDR3 is made up of 15 amino acids. This CDR3 reads CASSWSGGEHRGAVF. The CDR3 DNA follows: TGTGCCAGCAGTTGGTCCGGCGGTGAACACCGGGGAGCTGTTTTT.

The DNA of the CDR3 is TGTGCCAGCAGCTCAGGACAGGACCCTTGGGGGGCCAACGTCCTGACTTTC. Protein: CASSSGQDPWGANVLTF. The rearrangement links TRBV5-4 to TRBJ2-6, with 7 bases lining up with TRBD1. The CDR3 has 17 amino acids. V was pared by 3 bases and J by 4 bases, with 10 bases of the junction left unmatched. Germline V gene data show CDR1 as SGHNT and CDR2 as YYREEE (reference sequence).

The chain has TRBV18 and TRBJ2-6; 14 nucleotides align to TRBD2. The CDR3 contains 23 residues. The ends lost 2 bases at V and 3 bases at J; junction bases unmatched: 18. Germline V gene sequence: CDR1 KGHSH, CDR2 LQKENI. The CDR3 DNA sequence: TGTGCCAGCTCACCATTGGGTCCCGGGACTAGCGGGAGTATCGGTCGTGGGGCCAACGTCCTGACTTTC. Translation gives CASSPLGPGTSGSIGRGANVLTF.

The J gene is TRBJ2-2, the V gene TRBV6-5; TRBD2 aligns across 9 bases. CDR1 MNHEY and CDR2 SVGAGI come from the germline V gene. V shed 4 bases, J shed 0 bases, and the junction held 0 bases outside the gene matches. The CDR3 is 15 amino acids. CDR3 DNA sequence: TGTGCCAGCAGTTGGACTAGCGCGAACACCGGGGAGCTGTTTTTT. The encoded protein is CASSWTSANTGELFF.

DNA for the CDR3: TGTGCCAGCAGCCAAGGCCTAGCGGGGGCCAAGGAGCAGTACTTC. Its translation: CASSQGLAGAKEQYF. The chain carries TRBV14 and TRBJ2-7; 10 nucleotides align to TRBD2. With 1 base clipped from V and 7 bases from J, the junction kept 7 bases outside the gene matches. This CDR3 has 15 residues. Germline loops: CDR1 SGHDN, CDR2 FVKESK.

This chain connects TRBV11-2 to TRBJ1-2, with D maybe TRBD1 (5 bases). Germline V CDR1 and CDR2: SGHAT, FQNNGV. CDR3 length: 14 residues. V dropped 5 bases and J dropped 0 bases, with 10 bases sitting between them. The CDR3 nucleotides read TGTGCCAGCAGCCACGACAGCGCTAACTATGGCTACACCTTC. It translates to CASSHDSANYGYTF.

The J gene is TRBJ2-1, the V gene TRBV10-2; TRBD1 agrees at 8 bases. This CDR3 contains 15 residues. Per germline, CDR1 WSHSY and CDR2 SAAADI. V was pared by 4 bases and J by 3 bases, with 5 bases of the junction left unmatched. CDR3 region: CASSVSGGFYNEQFF. CDR3 bases: TGCGCCAGCAGTGTGTCAGGGGGCTTCTACAATGAGCAGTTCTTC.

V gene TRBV2 combines with J gene TRBJ1-3; D uncertain. The length of the CDR3 is 16 residues. Germline V gene lookup returns CDR1 SNHLY and CDR2 FYNNEI. V was clipped by 3 bases and J by 0 bases, with 12 bases between them. CDR3 DNA sequence: TGTGCCAGCAGTGACGGCGGTGTGTTCTCTGGAAACACCATATATTTT. Protein sequence: CASSDGGVFSGNTIYF.

The chain couples TRBV19 to TRBJ1-2; 7 bases agree with TRBD1. The CDR3 runs to 15 residues. The ends lost 5 bases at V and 4 bases at J; junction bases unmatched: 10. Germline lookup yields CDR1 LNHDA and CDR2 SQIVND (reference sequence). The chain's CDR3 is CASSPPGGLIYGYTF. The CDR3 nucleotides read TGTGCCAGTAGTCCACCAGGGGGTCTTATCTATGGCTACACCTTC.

This chain uses TRBV4-3 with TRBJ2-5; 11 nucleotides agree with TRBD2. V shed 0 bases, J shed 4 bases, and the junction held 13 bases outside the gene matches. The CDR3 covers 19 residues. Germline V gene lookup returns CDR1 LGHNA and CDR2 YSLEER. This chain's CDR3 is CASSQEKSIAGGLVETQYF. CDR3 in DNA: TGCGCCAGCAGCCAAGAAAAGTCCATAGCGGGGGGGCTGGTAGAGACCCAGTACTTC.

This chain connects TRBV5-6 to TRBJ1-4; tentative D call: TRBD1 (6 bases). Looked up from germline, CDR1 is SGHDT and CDR2 is YYEEEE. The V gene lost 2 bases and the J gene lost 3 bases, with 17 bases spanning the gap. The CDR3 spans 17 residues. CDR3 bases: TGTGCCAGCAGCTTTCGGGGGGCGAATCCTGCTAATGAAAAACTGTTTTTT. Amino acids: CASSFRGANPANEKLFF.

The chain uses TRBV30 and TRBJ2-7, with D possibly TRBD1 on 6 matching bases. The germline V gene has CDR1 GTSNPN and CDR2 SVGIG (reference sequence). Trimming removed 4 bases from V and 5 bases from J, with 15 bases in between. CDR3 size: 13 residues. The CDR3 protein is CAWTWGTGNEQYF. The CDR3 DNA follows: TGTGCCTGGACCTGGGGCACAGGGAACGAGCAGTACTTC.

CDR3 nucleotides: TGTGCCAGCAGCTTAGATCTTCCAGGCATTTACGAGCAGTACTTC. Encoded protein: CASSLDLPGIYEQYF. The genes are TRBV11-2 and TRBJ2-7; D uncertain. Germline-derived CDR1 and CDR2 are SGHAT and FQNNGV. This CDR3 spans 15 amino acids. Trimming cost V 0 bases and J 4 bases, with 13 bases left between them.

The chain joins TRBV2 to TRBJ2-1; no clear D. The CDR3 sequence is 15 residues long. Per the germline V gene, CDR1 is SNHLY and CDR2 is FYNNEI. V was pared by 3 bases and J by 10 bases, with 19 bases between. The DNA of the CDR3 is TGTGCCAGCAGTGAGAACCTGGTCTCCCGGCGGGAGCAGTTCTTC. It yields the protein CASSENLVSRREQFF.

The rearrangement links TRBV5-1 to TRBJ2-3, with TRBD2 matching 8 bases. V was clipped by 5 bases and J by 5 bases; unmatched bases: 16. The CDR3 consists of 17 residues. Germline CDR1 is SGHRS and CDR2 is YFSETQ. CDR3 sequence reads: CASRLLFSRGGVDTQYF. Written as DNA, the CDR3 is TGCGCCAGCAGACTCCTCTTCTCCCGGGGGGGCGTAGATACGCAGTATTTT. Complete variable domain (other parts from reference TRBV5-1 and TRBJ2-3): KAGVTQTPRYLIKTRGQQVTLSCSPISGHRSVSWYQQTPGQGLQFLFEYFSETQRNKGNFPGRFSGRQFSNSRSEMNVSTLELGDSALYLCASRLLFSRGGVDTQYFGPGTRLTVL.

J is TRBJ1-4 and V is TRBV19, with 8 bases matching TRBD1. The CDR3 is 16 amino acids. J was trimmed by 2 bases and V by 7 bases; bases with no gene match: 9. In germline, CDR1 is LNHDA, CDR2 SQIVND (reference sequence). This CDR3 is CASTDRGSGTNEKLFF. The CDR3, as DNA: TGTGCCAGTACCGACAGGGGATCCGGGACTAATGAAAAACTGTTTTTT.

The rearrangement links TRBV19 to TRBJ2-7, with D possibly matching TRBD1 (6 bases). This CDR3 is built from 13 residues. Trimming removed 6 bases from V and 6 bases from J, with 15 bases in between. Looked up from germline, CDR1 is LNHDA and CDR2 is SQIVND (reference sequence). The CDR3 DNA follows: TGTGCCAGTAGCACCGCCGGACAGTTCGAGCAGTACTTC. It encodes CASSTAGQFEQYF.

The chain has TRBV6-5 and TRBJ2-7; tentatively, D is TRBD1 (6 bases). The V end lost 5 bases, the J end lost 6 bases, and 11 bases lay between the germline ends. The length of the CDR3 is 12 residues. Germline assignment: CDR1 MNHEY and CDR2 SVGAGI. CDR3 nucleotides: TGTGCCAGCAGTAACAGGGCAAGCGAGCAGTACTTC. It translates to CASSNRASEQYF.